This TCR beta chain was retrieved from a study of tumor and adjacent non-tumor tissue in lung cancer. The overall study: Patients were aged about 31 to 85, nine to eleven men and 4 to 6 women, stage I to III.

This sample's RNA came from whole unsorted tissue. More than 3 cm separated this lung sample from the edge of the tumor. General study points: In normal lung, the top 100 clones were significantly more dominant than in tumor.

CDR3 length: 18 residues. Germline CDR1 reads SGHAT; CDR2 reads FQNNGV. The library came from three nested PCR rounds adapted from ARM-PCR protocols. Using its own MiXCR run on the multiplex PCR reads, TCRdb lists one record per CDR3 protein. The table has approximately 68,000 distinct CDR3 sequences, 76% seen once. In the case of this clonotype: What it binds is unknown. The junction does not match germline at one end; this may be a read error.

Sample: distant non-tumor lung tissue. The rearrangement links TRBV11-2 to TRBJ2-1; TRBD2 matches at 9 bases. The receptor was derived from a man between 60 and 75 years old with non-small cell lung cancer. The CDR3 DNA reads as TGTGCCAGAAGCTTAGTGCAGAATAGCGGGAGAACCTACAATGAGCAGTTCTTC. It codes for CARSLVQNSGRTYNEQFF.